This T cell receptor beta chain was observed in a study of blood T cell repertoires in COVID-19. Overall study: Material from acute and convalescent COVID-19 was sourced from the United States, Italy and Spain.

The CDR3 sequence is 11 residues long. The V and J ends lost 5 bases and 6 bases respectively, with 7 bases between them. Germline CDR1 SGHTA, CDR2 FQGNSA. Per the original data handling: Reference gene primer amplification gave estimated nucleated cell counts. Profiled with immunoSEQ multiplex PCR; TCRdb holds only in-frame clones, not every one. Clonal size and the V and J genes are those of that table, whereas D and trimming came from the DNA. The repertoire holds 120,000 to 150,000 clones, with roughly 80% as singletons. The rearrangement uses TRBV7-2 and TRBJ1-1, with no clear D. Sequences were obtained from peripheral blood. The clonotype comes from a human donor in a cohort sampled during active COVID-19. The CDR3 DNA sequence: TGTGCCAGCAGCCCGTTAGCTGAAGCTTTCTTT. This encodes CASSPLAEAFF.